Below, 24 T cell receptor beta chains from the same sample are listed, as sequenced in a study of CD8 T cells in ankylosing spondylitis. General study points: It appeared that ankylosing spondylitis blood was characterized by a TCR beta motif of roughly 8 highly homologous variants.

What these receptors recognize is not known. TCRdb used MiXCR to reprocess the 5' RACE reads, holding one entry per CDR3 protein. Of more than 600,000 distinct CDR3 sequences in the sample, 15% to 20% were seen once. Sequencing was done on a sample of blood, either unsorted or a sorted T cell fraction (not recorded which). The receptors were sampled from a male donor with ankylosing spondylitis.

This clonotype was found a few times. CDR3 nucleotide sequence: TGTGCCAGCAGCCAAGTACGCTACGAGCAGTACTTC. This codes for CASSQVRYEQYF. This chain joins TRBV14 and TRBJ2-7; no clear D gene. The CDR3 contains 12 residues. Germline CDR1 SGHDN, CDR2 FVKESK. V was pared by 1 base and J by 3 bases, with 4 bases between. The variable domain in full, with the rest retrieved from reference TRBV14 and TRBJ2-7, is EAGVTQFPSHSVIEKGQTVTLRCDPISGHDNLYWYRRVMGKEIKFLLHFVKESKQDESGMPNNRFLAERTGGTYSTLKVQPAELEDSGVYFCASSQVRYEQYFGPGTRLTVT.

This clonotype was counted ten times or more. This sequence joins TRBV5-5 and TRBJ2-1; D not certain. V gave up 1 base and J gave up 5 bases, with 4 bases separating them. The germline V gene has CDR1 SGHKS and CDR2 YYEKEE (reference sequence). The CDR3 runs 12 residues. The CDR3 loop reads CASSLNNNEQFF. The CDR3 coding sequence is TGTGCCAGCAGCTTGAATAACAATGAGCAGTTCTTC.

This clonotype was found a few times. This chain connects TRBV2 to TRBJ1-4; the D gene is possibly TRBD1 (5 bases). This CDR3 has 14 residues. The ends were cut back, 2 bases at V and 7 bases at J, with 11 bases in the middle. CDR1 SNHLY and CDR2 FYNNEI come from the germline V gene. The CDR3 nucleotides are TGTGCCAGCAGTGAATGGACAACCGGTGAAAAACTGTTTTTT. Its translation: CASSEWTTGEKLFF.

CDR3 sequence reads: CASSLELGPGELFF. As DNA, the CDR3 is TGTGCCAGCAGTTTGGAACTAGGTCCCGGGGAGCTGTTTTTT. The J gene is TRBJ2-2, the V gene TRBV27; weak D call: TRBD2 (5 bases). Trimming took 3 bases from V and 6 from J, leaving 11 bases between them. From germline, CDR1 is MNHEY and CDR2 SMNVEV (reference sequence). This CDR3 comprises 14 residues.

The CDR3 is CASSEPSGRTYSISYEQYF. The CDR3 DNA reads TGTGCCAGCAGTGAACCTAGCGGGAGGACCTACTCTATCTCCTACGAGCAGTACTTC. This chain uses TRBV2 with TRBJ2-7; TRBD2 matches at 11 bases. The CDR3 runs to 19 residues. Germline V CDR1 and CDR2: SNHLY, FYNNEI. The junction had 12 bases not matched to a gene; V was cut back by 2 bases and J by 0 bases.

This chain uses TRBV6-2 or TRBV6-3 with TRBJ2-7, with 10 bases fitting TRBD2. The length of the CDR3 is 16 residues. Trimming at V came to 0 bases and at J to 5 bases, leaving 7 bases not matched to a gene. Germline-derived CDR1 and CDR2 are MNHEY and SVGEGT. The CDR3 DNA follows: TGTGCCAGCAGTTACTCCGGGACTAGCGCGATCCACGAGCAGTACTTC. Encoded protein: CASSYSGTSAIHEQYF.

This clonotype was recorded a few times. The rearrangement joins TRBV2 to TRBJ2-7; D tentatively fits TRBD1 or TRBD2 (5 bases each). Trimming cost V 8 bases and J 5 bases, with 16 bases left between them. The CDR3 sequence is 13 residues long. From germline, CDR1 is SNHLY and CDR2 FYNNEI. Here the CDR3 DNA reads TGTGCCAGCTCCGGGACCTTTGCGGACGAGCAGTACTTC. Translating gives CASSGTFADEQYF.

A few counts support this clonotype. The rearrangement joins TRBV4-1 to TRBJ1-3; the match to TRBD1 covers 7 bases. In germline, CDR1 is MGHRA, CDR2 YSYEKL. V lost 0 bases, J lost 5 bases, and 4 bases stayed unmatched. CDR3 length equals 15 residues. In nucleotides, the CDR3 is TGCGCCAGCAGCCAAGACCAGACAGGGCGAAACACCATATATTTT. Translated: CASSQDQTGRNTIYF.

The chain has TRBV27 and TRBJ1-4, with 7 bases aligning to TRBD1. V was clipped by 3 bases and J by 3 bases; unmatched bases: 4. Germline V gene lookup returns CDR1 MNHEY and CDR2 SMNVEV (reference sequence). This CDR3 spans 15 amino acids. The CDR3 loop reads CASSLQGQPNEKLFF. The CDR3 bases are TGTGCCAGCAGTTTGCAGGGACAGCCTAATGAAAAACTGTTTTTT.

The chain is built from TRBV11-1 and TRBJ2-1; weak D call: TRBD2 (6 bases). V gave up 1 base and J gave up 9 bases, with 10 bases separating them. The CDR3 length is 13 residues. Germline V gene lookup returns CDR1 SGHAT and CDR2 FQDESV (reference sequence). CDR3 loop: CASSLELAREQFF. CDR3 coding DNA: TGTGCCAGCAGCTTAGAACTAGCCCGTGAGCAGTTCTTC.

This sequence joins TRBV9 and TRBJ2-2; 10 bases fit TRBD1. V lost 4 bases and J lost 6; bases outside the gene matches: 9. There are 16 residues in the CDR3. Germline CDR1 SGDLS, CDR2 YYNGEE. The CDR3 nucleotides are TGTGCCAGCAGCACCCCGGACAGGGGGTTGGCCGGGGAGCTGTTTTTT. Its protein is CASSTPDRGLAGELFF.

This clonotype was seen a few times. CDR3 sequence (DNA): TGCAGCGTTGAATATCTTGAAGAGACCCAGTACTTC. Translation gives CSVEYLEETQYF. The chain employs TRBV29-1 and TRBJ2-5; D not resolved. Germline values: CDR1 SQVTM, CDR2 ANQGSEA. The CDR3 runs to 12 residues. The V end was cut by 2 bases, the J end by 3 bases, with 7 bases between.

This clonotype has only a few counts. V and J are TRBV15 and TRBJ1-4, with D tentatively TRBD1 (5 bases). Germline V gene lookup returns CDR1 LNHNV and CDR2 YYDKDF (reference sequence). The germline V and J ends were trimmed by 1 base and 5 bases, with 11 bases remaining between them. There are 15 residues in the CDR3. CDR3 loop: CATSRVQDINEKLFF. The DNA of the CDR3 is TGTGCCACCAGCAGAGTCCAGGACATAAATGAAAAACTGTTTTTT. Variable domain in full (rest from reference TRBV15 and TRBJ1-4): DAMVIQNPRYQVTQFGKPVTLSCSQTLNHNVMYWYQQKSSQAPKLLFHYYDKDFNNEADTPDNFQSRRPNTSFCFLDIRSPGLGDTAMYLCATSRVQDINEKLFFGSGTQLSVL.

The chain links TRBV19 to TRBJ1-1; D ambiguous. Trimming removed 4 bases at V and 7 bases at J, with 10 bases between. From germline, CDR1 is LNHDA and CDR2 SQIVND (reference sequence). This CDR3 has 12 residues. This CDR3 is CASSTREDEAFF. The DNA for the CDR3 is TGTGCCAGTAGTACCCGGGAGGATGAAGCTTTCTTT.

The chain has TRBV20-1 and TRBJ2-7, with D tentatively TRBD1 (6 bases). Between the trimmed V and J ends, which lost 5 bases and 2 bases, there was a span of 19 bases. The CDR3 consists of 15 residues. Germline CDR1 DFQATT, CDR2 SNEGSKA (reference sequence). CDR3 nucleotides: TGCAGTGCTCCTGACCCCCTGACAGGCGCCTACGAGCAGTACTTC. This gives the protein CSAPDPLTGAYEQYF.

The chain combines TRBV28 with TRBJ1-1; D is unclear. V was pared by 10 bases and J by 2 bases, with 20 bases between. This CDR3 spans 15 amino acids. Germline lookup yields CDR1 MDHEN and CDR2 SYDVKM. CDR3 sequence: CAISGHLFGNTEAFF. CDR3 bases: TGTGCCATCAGCGGTCACCTTTTTGGAAACACTGAAGCTTTCTTT.

This chain connects TRBV27 to TRBJ1-1; D not resolved. The V gene lost 4 bases and the J gene lost 0 bases, with 12 bases spanning the gap. Germline V lookup: CDR1 MNHEY, CDR2 SMNVEV (reference sequence). The CDR3 is made up of 15 amino acids. The CDR3 loop is CASSSVEHMNTEAFF. The CDR3 bases are TGTGCCAGCAGTTCAGTCGAACACATGAACACTGAAGCTTTCTTT.

This clonotype occurred a few times. This sequence joins TRBV20-1 and TRBJ1-2, with TRBD1 identical over 8 bases. J lost 2 bases, V lost 6 bases, and 8 bases had no gene match. In germline, CDR1 is DFQATT, CDR2 SNEGSKA (reference sequence). The length of the CDR3 is 14 residues. Written as DNA, the CDR3 is TGCAGTGCGGCAACGACAGGGGAGAACTATGGCTACACCTTC. Encoded protein: CSAATTGENYGYTF.

The table lists this clonotype with a few counts. This chain links TRBV12-3 or TRBV12-4 with TRBJ2-3; 13 bases agree with TRBD2. V gave up 4 bases and J gave up 4 bases; unmatched junction bases: 5. CDR3 length equals 16 residues. The DNA of the CDR3 is TGTGCCAGCAGTTCGTACGGGACTAGCGGGGCAGATACGCAGTATTTT. This codes for CASSSYGTSGADTQYF.

This clonotype was seen many times. J is TRBJ2-2 and V is TRBV29-1; no clear D. Trimming removed 5 bases from V and 5 bases from J, with 15 bases in between. Germline V gene lookup returns CDR1 SQVTM and CDR2 ANQGSEA. The CDR3 loop spans 14 amino acids. The CDR3 nucleotides are TGCAGCGTTCGAGTACAGCCCCAGACCGGGGAGCTGTTTTTT. Its translation: CSVRVQPQTGELFF.

This clonotype was detected ten times or more. This sequence joins TRBV28 and TRBJ2-7, with D perhaps matching TRBD1 (6 bases). V lost 5 bases and J lost 5, with 16 bases in between. CDR1 and CDR2 (germline): MDHEN, SYDVKM. The CDR3 loop spans 14 amino acids. DNA for the CDR3: TGTGCCAGCAGTCCCCCAGGACAGACCCACGAGCAGTACTTC. Its translation is CASSPPGQTHEQYF.

This clonotype occurred a few times. The chain is built from TRBV29-1 and TRBJ1-6; 7 bases agree with TRBD1. J lost 8 bases, V lost 3 bases, and 1 base had no gene match. The CDR3 has 12 residues. Germline V gene sequence: CDR1 SQVTM, CDR2 ANQGSEA. Here the CDR3 reads CSVDRGYSPLHF. CDR3 DNA sequence: TGCAGCGTTGACAGGGGGTATTCACCCCTCCACTTT.

The chain employs TRBV11-3 and TRBJ2-5; 7 bases agree with TRBD1. Trimming at V came to 2 bases and at J to 7 bases, leaving 10 bases not matched to a gene. The CDR3 has 15 amino acids. Germline CDR1 SGHNT, CDR2 YENEEA. CDR3 amino acids: CASSLNRGPKATQYF. CDR3 nucleotide sequence: TGTGCCAGCAGCTTAAACAGGGGACCCAAGGCGACCCAGTACTTC.

In this sample, this clonotype turned up a few times. The genes are TRBV11-2 and TRBJ2-4; D is uncertain. With 5 bases removed from V and 0 bases from J, the gap between germline ends came to 8 bases. The CDR3 runs 14 residues. Per germline, CDR1 SGHAT and CDR2 FQNNGV. The CDR3 nucleotides are TGTGCCAGCAGCCCCGATCGAGCCAAAAACATTCAGTACTTC. This encodes CASSPDRAKNIQYF.